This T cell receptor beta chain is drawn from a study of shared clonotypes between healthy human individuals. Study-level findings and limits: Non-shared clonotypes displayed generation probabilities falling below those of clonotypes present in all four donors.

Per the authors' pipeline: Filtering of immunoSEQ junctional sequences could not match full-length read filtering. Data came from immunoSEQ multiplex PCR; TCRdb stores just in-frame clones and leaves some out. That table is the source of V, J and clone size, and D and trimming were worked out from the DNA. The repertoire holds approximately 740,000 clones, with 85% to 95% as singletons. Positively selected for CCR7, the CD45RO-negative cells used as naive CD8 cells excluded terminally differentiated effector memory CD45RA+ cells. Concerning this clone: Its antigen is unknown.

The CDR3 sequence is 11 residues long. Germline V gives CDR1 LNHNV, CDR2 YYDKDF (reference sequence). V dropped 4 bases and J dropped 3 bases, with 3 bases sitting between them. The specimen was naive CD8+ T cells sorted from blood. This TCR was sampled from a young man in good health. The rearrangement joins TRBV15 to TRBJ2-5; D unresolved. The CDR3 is CATSIKETQYF. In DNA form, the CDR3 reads TGTGCCACCAGCATAAAAGAGACCCAGTACTTC.